This T cell receptor beta chain was recovered during a study of siplizumab effects on memory and regulatory T cells. CDR1 is SEHNR, CDR2 FQNEAQ, per germline (reference sequence). The CDR3 runs to 12 residues. V gave up 1 base and J gave up 15 bases; unmatched junction bases: 5. Repertoires were generated with immunoSEQ multiplex PCR, while TCRdb's copy carries only in-frame clones and drops some. There are around 95,000 clones in the sample; 80% to 95% occur only once, and 0.14% to 0.15% lies in the top ten. The rearrangement joins TRBV7-9 to TRBJ2-1; 8 nucleotides align to TRBD1. This receptor was identified in a human donor in good health. The specimen was CD4+ T cells sorted from blood. CDR3 bases: TGTGCCAGCAGCTTAGGAGGGACAGGTTCGTTCTTC. This sequence encodes CASSLGGTGSFF.